A single sample is the source of the 2 T cell receptor beta chains below, sequenced in a study of shared clonotypes between healthy human individuals. The table came from immunoSEQ multiplex PCR; TCRdb's copy has only in-frame clones and leaves some out. The sample shows over a million clones, approximately 70% of them seen only once. Source material: memory CD4+ T cells sorted from blood. The subset here: CD45RA-negative fraction. These receptor sequences come from a man aged 18 to 30 in good health.

The chain has TRBV10-1 and TRBJ2-3; D is unresolved. The CDR3 has 15 residues. The V gene's germline CDR1 is WNHNN and CDR2 SYGVQD (reference sequence). V lost 0 bases and J 2 bases, leaving 9 bases between the germline ends. In nucleotides, the CDR3 is TGCGCCAGCAGTGAGTCGTCGCGGACCACAGATACGCAGTATTTT. Its translation is CASSESSRTTDTQYF.

This rearrangement joins TRBV7-9 to TRBJ1-1; maybe TRBD1 (6 bases). The CDR3 runs to 14 residues. Looked up from germline, CDR1 is SEHNR and CDR2 is FQNEAQ (reference sequence). V lost 3 bases, J lost 1 base, and 9 bases lay in between. The CDR3 region has the DNA TGTGCCAGCAGCTTCTCGGGACAGAACACTGAAGCTTTCTTT. The encoded protein is CASSFSGQNTEAFF.